This T cell receptor (beta chain) was identified in a study of T cells in women clearing cervical HPV infection. Study-level background: Case blood drawn at lesion detection; control blood after infection cleared. Study-wide results and limits: CIN3+ cases had significantly higher TCR repertoire richness than controls, but evenness did not differ.

Generated by immunoSEQ multiplex PCR, the TCRdb table keeps only in-frame clones and is missing some. Here the sample table reports tens of thousands of clones. A remark on this clone: Antigen specificity is unknown.

MY09/MY11 PCR detected cervical HPV DNA; dot-blot assigned genotypes. The receptor's source is a woman between 18 and 70 years old with a cervical HPV16 infection that either progressed to CIN3+ or cleared (not recorded which). The sample was blood buffy coat.

The DNA read from the CDR3 is TGCAGTGCTAGAGAGACAGGGTTCCAAGAGACG. Its translation is CSARETGFQET. The full CDR3 protein reads CSARETGFQETQYF. V usage is TRBV20-1 and J usage is TRBJ2-3, with 7 bases aligning to TRBD1. The CDR3 end is not reached by the read, which stops 3 residues before it; the germline J gene fills it in. Germline lookup yields CDR1 DFQATT and CDR2 SNEGSKA (reference sequence). The CDR3 spans 14 residues.